The 5 T cell receptor beta chains below were found in one sample sequenced in a study of vaccination and CD4 T cells after COVID-19 (dated by TCRdb to between 2021 and 2024). These receptors' targets are unknown. The treatment or condition label, as the study defines it: roughly ten-day PBMC culture with coronavirus spike peptide pools or control peptides (ViraFEST assay). The library was obtained by PCR. TCRdb records Illumina iSeq 100 as the sequencer. DNA from cultured CD4+ T cells was subjected to TCR sequencing with the Oncomine TCR Beta short-read assay at the Johns Hopkins FTIC core. In TCRdb, the public reads were trimmed at Q25 with fastp and aligned with MiXCR, with productive beta chains retained. Identical CDR3 proteins give one entry, which carries the most common genes and DNA. The sample table shows roughly 15,000 distinct CDR3 sequences, and 40% to 55% are seen once. The ten largest clones add up to roughly 20% of the sample.

The sequences come from CD4+ T cells from blood, cultured in vitro, collected before SARS-CoV-2 vaccination. The receptor set was obtained from a human donor who received a COVID-19 vaccine.

J is TRBJ1-6 and V is TRBV25-1; D possibly corresponds to TRBD1 (6 bases). V shed 2 bases and J shed 5 bases, with 13 bases lying between them. Germline values: CDR1 MGHDK, CDR2 SYGVNS. The CDR3 covers 16 residues. CDR3 sequence reads: CASSERRPGDNSPLHF. In nucleotides, the CDR3 is TGTGCCAGCAGTGAAAGGAGGCCAGGGGATAATTCACCCCTCCACTTT. The variable domain in full, completed from reference TRBV25-1 and TRBJ1-6, reads EADIYQTPRYLVIGTGKKITLECSQTMGHDKMYWYQQDPGMELHLIHYSYGVNSTEKGDLSSESTVSRIRTEHFPLTLESARPSHTSQYLCASSERRPGDNSPLHFGNGTRLTVT.

This chain uses TRBV12-3 or TRBV12-4 with TRBJ1-1; TRBD1 matches at 7 bases. CDR3 length equals 14 residues. Losses at the gene ends were 6 bases for V and 0 bases for J; bases not matched to a gene: 4. For the CDR3, the DNA is TGTGCCAGCAGGCGGGACAGACTGAACACTGAAGCTTTCTTT. Its translation: CASRRDRLNTEAFF.

The J gene is TRBJ2-7, the V gene TRBV5-1; TRBD2 agrees at 10 bases. Germline V CDR1 and CDR2: SGHRS, YFSETQ. The trim removed 0 bases at V and 3 bases at J, leaving 9 bases unmatched. The CDR3 contains 17 residues. The CDR3 DNA reads as TGCGCCAGCAGCTTGGGATTAGCGGGGGGTCCCATCTACGAGCAGTACTTC. It is translated as CASSLGLAGGPIYEQYF.

This clonotype was picked up a small number of times. V and J are TRBV7-8 and TRBJ1-6; a weak D match, TRBD1 (5 bases). V gave up 0 bases and J gave up 10 bases, with 13 bases separating them. This CDR3 is built from 15 residues. The V gene's germline CDR1 is SGHVS and CDR2 FQNEAQ. The CDR3 protein is CASSLAQGTNSPLHF. The CDR3 region has the DNA TGTGCCAGCAGCTTAGCGCAGGGAACTAACTCACCCCTCCACTTT.

The rearrangement links TRBV2 to TRBJ1-6; D is unclear. Trimming took 8 bases from V and 7 from J, leaving 12 bases between them. The CDR3 spans 13 residues. Germline V gives CDR1 SNHLY, CDR2 FYNNEI. In DNA form, the CDR3 reads TGTGCCAGCGAGGCCGACCGCAATTCACCCCTCCACTTT. Its protein is CASEADRNSPLHF. The complete variable domain, with remaining parts taken from reference TRBV2 and TRBJ1-6, reads EPEVTQTPSHQVTQMGQEVILRCVPISNHLYFYWYRQILGQKVEFLVSFYNNEISEKSEIFDDQFSVERPDGSNFTLKIRSTKLEDSAMYFCASEADRNSPLHFGNGTRLTVT.